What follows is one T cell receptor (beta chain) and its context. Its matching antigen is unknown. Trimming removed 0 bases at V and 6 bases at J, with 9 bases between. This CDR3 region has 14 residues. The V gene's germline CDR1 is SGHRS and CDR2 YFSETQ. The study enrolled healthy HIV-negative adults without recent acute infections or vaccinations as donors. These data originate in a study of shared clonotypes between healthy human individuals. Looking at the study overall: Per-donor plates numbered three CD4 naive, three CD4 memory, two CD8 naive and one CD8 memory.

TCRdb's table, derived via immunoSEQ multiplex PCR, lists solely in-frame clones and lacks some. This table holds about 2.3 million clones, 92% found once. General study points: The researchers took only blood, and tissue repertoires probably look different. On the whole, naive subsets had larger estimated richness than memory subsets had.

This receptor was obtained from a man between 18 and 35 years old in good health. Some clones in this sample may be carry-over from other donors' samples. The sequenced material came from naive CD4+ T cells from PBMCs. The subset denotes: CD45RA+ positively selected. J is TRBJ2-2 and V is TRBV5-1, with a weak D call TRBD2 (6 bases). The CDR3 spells CASSLEASAGELFF. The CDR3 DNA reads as TGCGCCAGCAGCTTGGAGGCTAGCGCCGGGGAGCTGTTTTTT. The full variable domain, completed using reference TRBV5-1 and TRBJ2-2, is KAGVTQTPRYLIKTRGQQVTLSCSPISGHRSVSWYQQTPGQGLQFLFEYFSETQRNKGNFPGRFSGRQFSNSRSEMNVSTLELGDSALYLCASSLEASAGELFFGEGSRLTVL.